The rows below give T cell receptor beta chains drawn from one sample of a study of T cell responses to AZD1222 COVID-19 vaccine. Method: immunoSEQ multiplex PCR; TCRdb's copy keeps in-frame clones and lacks some. The repertoire consists of about 56,000 clones, with 80% to 90% occurring once and the leading ten covering approximately 15%. This specimen consisted of peripheral blood, obtained on day 0 of AZD1222 vaccination. Source of these receptors: an adult in good health. The CDR3 runs from the conserved cysteine through the conserved F or W. A D gene is named only where the DNA matches it firmly. The size entry is marked missing in some rows and otherwise reads once, few, many or a size class.

CASSFRSQPQHF | TGTGCCAGCAGTTTTCGTAGTCAGCCCCAGCATTTT | TRBJ1-5 | NA | TRBV28 | NA
CAISDGQFPTDTQYF | TGTGCCATCAGTGACGGACAGTTCCCCACAGATACGCAGTATTTT | TRBJ2-3 | NA | TRBV10-3 | NA
CASSYTGGTEAFF | TGTGCCAGCAGCTACACAGGGGGCACTGAAGCTTTCTTT | TRBJ1-1 | TRBD1 | TRBV11-2 | NA
CASTRGTGVSPLHF | TGTGCCAGCACTAGGGGGACAGGGGTATCACCCCTCCACTTT | TRBJ1-6 | TRBD1 | TRBV6-5 | once
CASSSTGAYEQYF | TGTGCCAGTAGTTCCACCGGGGCCTACGAGCAGTACTTC | TRBJ2-7 | NA | TRBV19 | NA
CASSLLGTGASGANVLTF | TGTGCCAGCAGCCTACTCGGGACAGGGGCCTCGGGGGCCAACGTCCTGACTTTC | TRBJ2-6 | TRBD1 | TRBV28 | NA
CASRDRGFQPQHF | TGTGCCAGTAGGGACAGGGGTTTTCAGCCCCAGCATTTT | TRBJ1-5 | TRBD1 | TRBV19 | NA
CASSRGVVFLGSKGTEAFF | TGTGCCAGTAGTAGAGGAGTGGTTTTTTTGGGTTCCAAGGGCACTGAAGCTTTCTTT | TRBJ1-1 | NA | TRBV19 | NA
CASSQSPGLTEAFF | TGTGCCAGCAGCCAATCCCCAGGGCTGACTGAAGCTTTCTTT | TRBJ1-1 | NA | TRBV16 | NA
CASSTYGRFQETQYF | TGTGCCAGCAGCACGTACGGGAGGTTTCAAGAGACCCAGTACTTC | TRBJ2-5 | TRBD2 | TRBV7-9 | NA
CASSLRGSQETQYF | TGTGCCAGCAGCTTACGGGGCAGTCAAGAGACCCAGTACTTC | TRBJ2-5 | NA | TRBV11-2 | NA
CASSIGAGLFTEAFF | TGTGCCAGTAGTATAGGGGCAGGGTTGTTCACTGAAGCTTTCTTT | TRBJ1-1 | NA | TRBV19 | once
CASSWGGTNEKLFF | TGTGCCAGCAGTTGGGGGGGAACTAATGAAAAACTGTTTTTT | TRBJ1-4 | NA | TRBV27 | NA
CASSLGGSHTDTQYF | TGCGCCAGCAGCTTGGGCGGTTCACACACAGATACGCAGTATTTT | TRBJ2-3 | NA | TRBV5-1 | NA
CAWTRGGTGFFNYGYTF | TGTGCCTGGACTCGCGGCGGGACAGGATTTTTCAACTATGGCTACACCTTC | TRBJ1-2 | TRBD1 | TRBV30 | once
CASSPATERSTEAFF | TGTGCCAGCTCACCAGCCACCGAACGGAGTACTGAAGCTTTCTTT | TRBJ1-1 | NA | TRBV18 | NA
CASSQGALYNSPLHF | TGTGCCAGCAGTCAGGGGGCTCTCTATAATTCACCCCTCCACTTT | TRBJ1-6 | TRBD1 | TRBV27 | NA
CASSTRGDNSPLHF | TGTGCCAGTAGTACCAGGGGGGACAATTCACCCCTCCACTTT | TRBJ1-6 | TRBD1 | TRBV19 | once
CASSPLAGGPYEQFF | TGTGCCAGCAGCCCACTAGCGGGGGGGCCTTATGAGCAGTTCTTC | TRBJ2-1 | TRBD2 | TRBV11-2 | NA
CASSLDSGKYEQYF | TGTGCCAGCAGCTTAGATTCCGGGAAATACGAGCAGTACTTC | TRBJ2-7 | NA | TRBV7-2 | NA
CASSEGANYGYTF | TGTGCCAGCAGTGAGGGGGCTAACTATGGCTACACCTTC | TRBJ1-2 | NA | TRBV6-1 | NA
CASSSLEGTSGGKTQYF | TGTGCCAGCAGCTCGTTAGAAGGGACTAGCGGGGGTAAGACCCAGTACTTC | TRBJ2-5 | TRBD2 | TRBV7-9 | NA
CASREGSDTGELFF | TGTGCCTCACGGGAGGGTTCCGACACCGGGGAGCTGTTTTTT | TRBJ2-2 | TRBD2 | TRBV24-1 | NA
CASSQDRATSPLHF | TGTGCCAGCAGCCAAGATAGGGCCACTTCACCCCTCCACTTT | TRBJ1-6 | NA | TRBV4-2 | NA
CASSFEHTDTQYF | TGCGCCAGCAGCTTCGAGCACACAGATACGCAGTATTTT | TRBJ2-3 | NA | TRBV5-1 | NA
CAISDLMNEQFF | TGTGCCATCAGTGATTTAATGAATGAGCAGTTCTTC | TRBJ2-1 | NA | TRBV10-3 | NA
CASSTVGLGEQYF | TGTGCCAGCAGCACTGTGGGCTTGGGCGAGCAGTACTTC | TRBJ2-7 | NA | TRBV6-5 | NA
CASSEARGAGASGNTIYF | TGTGCCAGCAGTGAAGCGCGAGGGGCAGGAGCCTCTGGAAACACCATATATTTT | TRBJ1-3 | NA | TRBV6-1 | NA
CASSERTGRRLTTNEKLFF | TGTGCCAGCAGTGAACGCACGGGAAGGCGCCTTACAACTAATGAAAAACTGTTTTTT | TRBJ1-4 | NA | TRBV6-1 | NA
CASYLSGSNQPQHF | TGTGCCAGCTACTTGTCGGGTAGCAATCAGCCCCAGCATTTT | TRBJ1-5 | NA | TRBV28 | NA
CASSPDAYEQYF | TGTGCCAGCAGCCCGGACGCCTACGAGCAGTACTTC | TRBJ2-7 | NA | TRBV3-1/TRBV3-2 | NA
CASSPDREGEQFF | TGTGCCAGCAGCCCGGACAGGGAAGGCGAGCAGTTCTTC | TRBJ2-1 | TRBD1 | TRBV11-2 | NA
CASSGQQGGGDTQYF | TGTGCCAGCAGCGGACAACAGGGGGGAGGAGATACGCAGTATTTT | TRBJ2-3 | TRBD1 | TRBV6-6 | NA
CASSLDSAGTEAFF | TGCGCCAGCAGCTTGGACTCAGCAGGCACTGAAGCTTTCTTT | TRBJ1-1 | NA | TRBV5-1 | NA
CASSHVQGINTIYF | TGTGCCAGCAGTCATGTACAGGGAATAAACACCATATATTTT | TRBJ1-3 | NA | TRBV5-6 | NA
CASSARATNEKLFF | TGTGCCAGCAGCGCCAGAGCAACTAATGAAAAACTGTTTTTT | TRBJ1-4 | NA | TRBV11-2 | few